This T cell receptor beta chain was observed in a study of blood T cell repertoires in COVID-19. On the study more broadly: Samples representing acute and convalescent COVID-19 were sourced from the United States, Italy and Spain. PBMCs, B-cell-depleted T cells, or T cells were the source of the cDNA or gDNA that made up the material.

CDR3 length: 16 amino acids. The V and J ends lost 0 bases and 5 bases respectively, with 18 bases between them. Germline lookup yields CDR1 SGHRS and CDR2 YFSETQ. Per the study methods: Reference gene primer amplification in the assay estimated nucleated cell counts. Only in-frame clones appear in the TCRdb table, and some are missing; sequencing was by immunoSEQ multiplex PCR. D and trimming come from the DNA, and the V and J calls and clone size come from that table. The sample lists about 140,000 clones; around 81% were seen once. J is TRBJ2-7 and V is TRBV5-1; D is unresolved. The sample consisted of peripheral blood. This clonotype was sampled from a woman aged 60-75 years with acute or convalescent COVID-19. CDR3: CASSLVGPTGVNEQYF. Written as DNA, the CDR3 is TGCGCCAGCAGCTTGGTCGGTCCCACGGGTGTTAACGAGCAGTACTTC.